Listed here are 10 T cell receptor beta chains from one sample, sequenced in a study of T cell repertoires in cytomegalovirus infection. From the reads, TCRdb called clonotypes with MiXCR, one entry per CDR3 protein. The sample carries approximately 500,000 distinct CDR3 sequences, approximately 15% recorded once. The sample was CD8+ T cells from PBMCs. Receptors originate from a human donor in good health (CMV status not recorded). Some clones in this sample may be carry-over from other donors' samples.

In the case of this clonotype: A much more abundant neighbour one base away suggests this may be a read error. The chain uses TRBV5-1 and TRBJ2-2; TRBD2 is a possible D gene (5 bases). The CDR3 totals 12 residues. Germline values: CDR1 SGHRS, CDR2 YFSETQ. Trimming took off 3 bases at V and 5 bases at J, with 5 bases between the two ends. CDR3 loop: CASSWETGELFF. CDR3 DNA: TGCGCCAGCAGCTGGGAGACCGGGGAGCTGTTTTTT. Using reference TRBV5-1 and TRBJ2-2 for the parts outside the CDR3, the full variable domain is KAGVTQTPRYLIKTRGQQVTLSCSPISGHRSVSWYQQTPGQGLQFLFEYFSETQRNKGNFPGRFSGRQFSNSRSEMNVSTLELGDSALYLCASSWETGELFFGEGSRLTVL.

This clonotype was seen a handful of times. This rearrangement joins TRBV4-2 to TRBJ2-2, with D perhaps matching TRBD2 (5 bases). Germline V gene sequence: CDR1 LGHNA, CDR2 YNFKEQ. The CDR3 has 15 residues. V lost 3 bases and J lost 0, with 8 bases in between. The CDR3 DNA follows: TGTGCCAGCAGCCAGGAGGTTCCGAACACCGGGGAGCTGTTTTTT. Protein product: CASSQEVPNTGELFF.

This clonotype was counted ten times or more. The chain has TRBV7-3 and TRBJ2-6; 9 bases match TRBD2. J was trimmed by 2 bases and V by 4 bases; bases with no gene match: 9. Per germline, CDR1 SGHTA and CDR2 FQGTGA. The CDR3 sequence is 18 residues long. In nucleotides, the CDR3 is TGTGCCAGCAGCTCATCGGAGCGGGAGGCCCCTGGGGCCAACGTCCTGACTTTC. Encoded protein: CASSSSEREAPGANVLTF.

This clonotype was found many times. The CDR3 loop is CASSIDSGGTYQETQYF. The CDR3 DNA reads TGTGCCAGTAGTATAGACTCAGGGGGCACGTACCAAGAGACCCAGTACTTC. This chain connects TRBV19 to TRBJ2-5; 8 bases agree with TRBD1. Germline trimming cut 0 bases from V and 0 bases from J; bases unmatched to any gene: 6. The CDR3 totals 17 residues. In germline, CDR1 is LNHDA, CDR2 SQIVND (reference sequence).

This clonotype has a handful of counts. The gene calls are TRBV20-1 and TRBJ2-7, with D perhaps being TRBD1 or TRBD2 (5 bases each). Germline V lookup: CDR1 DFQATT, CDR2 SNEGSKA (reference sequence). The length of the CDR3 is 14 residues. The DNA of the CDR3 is TGCAGCGTAGGGGAGACCGATTTAGTAGGCGAGCAGTACTTC. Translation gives CSVGETDLVGEQYF.

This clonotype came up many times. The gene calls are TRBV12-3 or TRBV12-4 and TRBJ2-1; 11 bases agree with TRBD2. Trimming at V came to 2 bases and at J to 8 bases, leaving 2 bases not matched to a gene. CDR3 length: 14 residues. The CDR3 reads CASSLPLAGDEQFF. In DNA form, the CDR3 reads TGTGCCAGCAGTTTACCACTAGCGGGGGATGAGCAGTTCTTC.

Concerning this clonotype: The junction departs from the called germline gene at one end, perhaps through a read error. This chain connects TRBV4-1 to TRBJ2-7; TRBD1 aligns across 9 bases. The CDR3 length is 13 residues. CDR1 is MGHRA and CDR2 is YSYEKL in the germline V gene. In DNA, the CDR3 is TGCGCCACCAGCCCGGGACAGGGCTACGAGCAGTACTTC. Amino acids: CATSPGQGYEQYF.

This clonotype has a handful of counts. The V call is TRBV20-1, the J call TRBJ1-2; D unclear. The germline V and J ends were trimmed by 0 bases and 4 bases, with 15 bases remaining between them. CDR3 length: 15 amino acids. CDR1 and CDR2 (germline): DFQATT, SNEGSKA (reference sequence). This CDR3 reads CSARDKPEFAYGYTF. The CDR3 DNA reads TGCAGTGCTAGAGATAAGCCAGAATTCGCCTATGGCTACACCTTC.

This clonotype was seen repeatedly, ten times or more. The CDR3 DNA reads as TGTGCTAGTGGTTTGGTAGGGGACTATGAAGAGACCCAGTACTTC. Encoded protein: CASGLVGDYEETQYF. The chain carries TRBV12-5 and TRBJ2-5; the match to TRBD2 covers 7 bases. The CDR3 is made up of 15 amino acids. The ends lost 0 bases at V and 3 bases at J; junction bases unmatched: 4. Germline CDR1 reads LGHNT; CDR2 reads FRNRAP.

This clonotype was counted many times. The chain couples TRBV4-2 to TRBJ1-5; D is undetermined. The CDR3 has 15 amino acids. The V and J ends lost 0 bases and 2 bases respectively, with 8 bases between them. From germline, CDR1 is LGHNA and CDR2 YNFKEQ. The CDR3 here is CASSQEWQGNQPQHF. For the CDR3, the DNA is TGTGCCAGCAGCCAAGAGTGGCAGGGCAATCAGCCCCAGCATTTT.